The 22 T cell receptor beta chains presented below share a single source sample, sequenced in a study of quantifying T cell responses using KT2 cells. Study-level information: TCR alpha and beta constant-region primers primed reverse transcription of RNA.

An oligo carrying a UMI was ligated to the cDNA 3' end. An equimolar mix of RC1.1 and RC1.2 primed the beta chain across TRBC1 and TRBC2. TCRdb processed the UMI-ligation and nested PCR reads anew with MiXCR; each CDR3 protein has one entry. Here the sample spans around 56,000 distinct CDR3 sequences, 9% to 15% being singletons. Sequencing was carried out using PBMCs spiked with cells of the T cell clone KT2. These TCRs come from a human donor.

The chain uses TRBV7-2 and TRBJ2-3; TRBD2 matches 12 bases. Losses at the gene ends were 3 bases for V and 1 base for J; bases not matched to a gene: 5. Per the germline V gene, CDR1 is SGHTA and CDR2 is FQGNSA. This CDR3 region has 17 residues. The CDR3 DNA reads TGTGCCAGCAGCTTGCCGACTAGCGGGAGCGGCACAGATACGCAGTATTTT. Translation: CASSLPTSGSGTDTQYF.

This clonotype appeared many times. The chain links TRBV6-5 to TRBJ2-1, with D tentatively TRBD2 (6 bases). This CDR3 has 15 residues. Trimming removed 7 bases at V and 4 bases at J, with 17 bases between. CDR1 MNHEY and CDR2 SVGAGI come from the germline V gene. CDR3 amino acids: CASTPTGDDYNEQFF. In DNA form, the CDR3 reads TGTGCCAGCACGCCGACGGGGGACGATTACAATGAGCAGTTCTTC.

This clonotype has only a few counts. The chain couples TRBV12-3 or TRBV12-4 to TRBJ2-1; no clear D. The CDR3 consists of 11 residues. V lost 8 bases, J lost 4 bases, and 6 bases lay in between. CDR3 sequence: CASLQYNEQFF. Written as DNA, the CDR3 is TGTGCCAGCCTACAGTACAATGAGCAGTTCTTC.

The chain uses TRBV7-8 and TRBJ1-5; 8 nucleotides align to TRBD1. Losses at the gene ends were 5 bases for V and 6 bases for J; bases not matched to a gene: 6. The germline V gene has CDR1 SGHVS and CDR2 FQNEAQ. There are 14 residues in the CDR3. The CDR3: CASSENQGAQPQHF. CDR3 nucleotides: TGTGCCAGCAGCGAAAACCAGGGGGCTCAGCCCCAGCATTTT.

This clonotype was counted between two and nine times. This chain links TRBV11-1 with TRBJ2-1, with D unclear. Trimming stripped 2 bases from V and 6 bases from J, with 8 bases between. Per the germline V gene, CDR1 is SGHAT and CDR2 is FQDESV (reference sequence). This CDR3 is built from 13 residues. DNA for the CDR3: TGTGCCAGCAGCTTATTCCCCCCCAATGAGCAGTTCTTC. This encodes CASSLFPPNEQFF.

The rearrangement links TRBV12-3 or TRBV12-4 to TRBJ2-7; no firm D call. There are 12 residues in the CDR3. Trimming cost V 5 bases and J 0 bases, with 5 bases left between them. CDR3 region: CASSRSSYEQYF. The CDR3 bases are TGTGCCAGCAGTCGGAGCTCCTACGAGCAGTACTTC.

This clonotype turned up a few times. The genes are TRBV4-3 and TRBJ1-2; possible D gene TRBD1, 6 bases. Trimming stripped 4 bases from V and 4 bases from J, with 19 bases between. The germline V gene has CDR1 LGHNA and CDR2 YSLEER. This CDR3 comprises 16 residues. CDR3 protein: CASSPSGGGDRYGYTF. For the CDR3, the DNA is TGCGCCAGCAGCCCAAGCGGCGGGGGCGACCGCTATGGCTACACCTTC.

The table lists this clonotype with many counts. V gene TRBV27 combines with J gene TRBJ1-5; TRBD1 is a possible D gene (5 bases). Trimming shortened V by 6 bases and J by 1 base, and 13 bases separated the two germline ends. CDR3 size: 15 residues. Germline V gene sequence: CDR1 MNHEY, CDR2 SMNVEV (reference sequence). CDR3 DNA sequence: TGTGCCAGCAGGGCAGGGATCGTAAGCAATCAGCCCCAGCATTTT. As protein: CASRAGIVSNQPQHF.

This clonotype was seen only a few times. The genes are TRBV19 and TRBJ2-2; a possible D gene is TRBD1 (6 bases). V dropped 4 bases and J dropped 3 bases, with 21 bases sitting between them. Germline V gives CDR1 LNHDA, CDR2 SQIVND (reference sequence). This CDR3 comprises 18 residues. This CDR3 is CASSTPPGQGWYTGELFF. For the CDR3, the DNA is TGTGCCAGTAGTACCCCCCCCGGCCAGGGGTGGTACACCGGGGAGCTGTTTTTT.

The table lists this clonotype with many counts. The chain combines TRBV18 with TRBJ1-2; tentative D call: TRBD1 (6 bases). Trimming took 3 bases from V and 1 from J, leaving 9 bases between them. CDR1 KGHSH and CDR2 LQKENI come from the germline V gene. This CDR3 comprises 14 residues. The CDR3 coding sequence is TGTGCCAGCTCACCCTACAGGGATAACTATGGCTACACCTTC. The encoded protein is CASSPYRDNYGYTF. The full variable domain, completed using reference TRBV18 and TRBJ1-2, is NAGVMQNPRHLVRRRGQEARLRCSPMKGHSHVYWYRQLPEEGLKFMVYLQKENIIDESGMPKERFSAEFPKEGPSILRIQQVVRGDSAAYFCASSPYRDNYGYTFGSGTRLTVV.

This clonotype turned up a few times. The CDR3 nucleotides read TGTGCCTGGAGAAACGGCGGGGGGTTTGAAAAACTGTTTTTT. Translating it yields CAWRNGGGFEKLFF. This chain connects TRBV30 to TRBJ1-4; D might be TRBD1 (5 bases). V was clipped by 3 bases and J by 7 bases, with 15 bases between them. Germline assignment: CDR1 GTSNPN and CDR2 SVGIG (reference sequence). This CDR3 comprises 14 residues.

The chain employs TRBV27 and TRBJ2-3; D call uncertain. V was pared by 1 base and J by 5 bases, with 10 bases between. Germline CDR1 and CDR2: MNHEY and SMNVEV (reference sequence). The CDR3 runs 14 residues. CDR3 loop: CASSLYLDGDTQYF. The DNA of the CDR3 is TGTGCCAGCAGTTTATACCTAGATGGAGATACGCAGTATTTT.

This clonotype has only a few counts. The chain links TRBV10-1 to TRBJ1-1; D is unresolved. This CDR3 has 15 amino acids. Germline loops: CDR1 WNHNN, CDR2 SYGVQD (reference sequence). Trimming shortened V by 3 bases and J by 1 base, and 12 bases separated the two germline ends. The CDR3: CASSEGRGSNTEAFF. The DNA of the CDR3 is TGCGCCAGCAGTGAAGGTCGGGGATCGAACACTGAAGCTTTCTTT.

This clonotype appeared a few times. The chain has TRBV13 and TRBJ2-2; D remains unclear. This CDR3 has 13 residues. Trimming stripped 5 bases from V and 1 base from J, with 5 bases between. CDR1 PRHDT and CDR2 FYEKMQ come from the germline V gene (reference sequence). The chain's CDR3 is CASSPGNTGELFF. DNA of the CDR3: TGTGCCAGCAGCCCCGGGAACACCGGGGAGCTGTTTTTT. The variable domain in full, completed from reference TRBV13 and TRBJ2-2, reads AAGVIQSPRHLIKEKRETATLKCYPIPRHDTVYWYQQGPGQDPQFLISFYEKMQSDKGSIPDRFSAQQFSDYHSELNMSSLELGDSALYFCASSPGNTGELFFGEGSRLTVL.

The rearrangement uses TRBV5-5 and TRBJ2-3; D is perhaps TRBD2 (6 bases). CDR3 length: 18 amino acids. In germline, CDR1 is SGHKS, CDR2 YYEKEE (reference sequence). Deletions cut 1 base from V and 2 bases from J, with 20 bases between. CDR3 nucleotides: TGTGCCAGCAGCTTGCGGGCTGGGGGACTGGACCTCACAGATACGCAGTATTTT. Protein product: CASSLRAGGLDLTDTQYF.

The CDR3 region is CAWNKQGLRNSPLHF. The CDR3 DNA is TGTGCCTGGAACAAACAGGGGTTGAGGAATTCACCCCTCCACTTT. The rearrangement uses TRBV30 and TRBJ1-6; 7 positions agree with TRBD1. Germline V gives CDR1 GTSNPN, CDR2 SVGIG (reference sequence). The CDR3 length is 15 residues. Germline trimming cut 4 bases from V and 7 bases from J; bases unmatched to any gene: 10. Full variable domain (rest looked up from reference TRBV30 and TRBJ1-6): SQTIHQWPATLVQPVGSPLSLECTVEGTSNPNLYWYRQAAGRGLQLLFYSVGIGQISSEVPQNLSASRPQDRQFILSSKKLLLSDSGFYLCAWNKQGLRNSPLHFGNGTRLTVT.

This clonotype has just a few counts. The V call is TRBV6-2 or TRBV6-3, the J call TRBJ2-7; D possibly matches TRBD1 or TRBD2 (6 bases each). The CDR3 is made up of 15 amino acids. V was trimmed by 2 bases and J by 4 bases, leaving 15 bases between them. The germline V gene has CDR1 MNHEY and CDR2 SVGEGT. The CDR3 loop is CASSYRGKTGYEQYF. The CDR3 nucleotides read TGTGCCAGCAGTTACCGGGGGAAAACAGGGTACGAGCAGTACTTC.

This clonotype was detected only a few times. V gene TRBV7-2 combines with J gene TRBJ1-1; D unclear. V was clipped by 1 base and J by 1 base, with 10 bases between them. The CDR3 covers 15 residues. Germline V lookup: CDR1 SGHTA, CDR2 FQGNSA. DNA for the CDR3: TGTGCCAGCAGCTTAGATCTGACGGGGAACACTGAAGCTTTCTTT. It translates to CASSLDLTGNTEAFF.

The chain uses TRBV5-1 and TRBJ1-1; no clear D. Trimming removed 0 bases at V and 1 base at J, with 7 bases between. The CDR3 is made up of 14 amino acids. Germline V gene data show CDR1 as SGHRS and CDR2 as YFSETQ. The CDR3 is CASSLDAANTEAFF. The CDR3, as DNA: TGCGCCAGCAGCTTGGACGCAGCGAACACTGAAGCTTTCTTT.

This chain links TRBV7-2 with TRBJ2-3; 13 bases fit TRBD2. The junction had 6 bases not matched to a gene; V was cut back by 3 bases and J by 6 bases. CDR1 is SGHTA and CDR2 is FQGNSA in the germline V gene. This CDR3 comprises 16 residues. Here the CDR3 reads CASSLRLAGGGDTQYF. The DNA for the CDR3 is TGTGCCAGCAGCTTGCGACTAGCGGGGGGCGGGGATACGCAGTATTTT.

The V and J genes are TRBV7-3 and TRBJ1-1, with D possibly matching TRBD1 (5 bases). Per the germline V gene, CDR1 is SGHTA and CDR2 is FQGTGA. V gave up 0 bases and J gave up 1 base, with 12 bases separating them. The CDR3 extends over 16 amino acids. The CDR3 DNA reads as TGTGCCAGCAGCTTAACTGGCGCCAGGGCGAACACTGAAGCTTTCTTT. Translated: CASSLTGARANTEAFF.

V usage is TRBV19 and J usage is TRBJ2-2; D not resolved. There are 14 residues in the CDR3. Germline V gives CDR1 LNHDA, CDR2 SQIVND (reference sequence). The V and J ends lost 3 bases and 1 base respectively, with 6 bases between them. CDR3 in DNA: TGTGCCAGTAGTATTCTAGGGAACACCGGGGAGCTGTTTTTT. Translating it yields CASSILGNTGELFF. Filled out from reference TRBV19 and TRBJ2-2, the complete variable domain reads DGGITQSPKYLFRKEGQNVTLSCEQNLNHDAMYWYRQDPGQGLRLIYYSQIVNDFQKGDIAEGYSVSREKKESFPLTVTSAQKNPTAFYLCASSILGNTGELFFGEGSRLTVL.